The 27 T cell receptor beta chains listed next were all sequenced from one sample in a study of shared clonotypes between healthy human individuals. Assay: immunoSEQ multiplex PCR; the TCRdb copy retains only in-frame clones and omits some. The data show about 2.5 million clones, roughly 90% seen once. The specimen was naive CD4+ T cells from PBMCs. Subset meaning: CD45RA+ positively selected. Source of these receptors: a man in his late teens or twenties in good health. Some clones in this sample may be carry-over from other donors' samples.

The chain links TRBV5-1 to TRBJ2-3, with D perhaps matching TRBD1 or TRBD2 (6 bases each). CDR3 length: 14 amino acids. With 3 bases removed from V and 3 bases from J, the gap between germline ends came to 11 bases. The germline V gene encodes CDR1 SGHRS and CDR2 YFSETQ. CDR3 in DNA: TGCGCCAGCAGCTATTGGGGGGCGACAGATACGCAGTATTTT. Amino acid sequence: CASSYWGATDTQYF. The entire variable domain, with the rest obtained from reference TRBV5-1 and TRBJ2-3, is as follows: KAGVTQTPRYLIKTRGQQVTLSCSPISGHRSVSWYQQTPGQGLQFLFEYFSETQRNKGNFPGRFSGRQFSNSRSEMNVSTLELGDSALYLCASSYWGATDTQYFGPGTRLTVL.

The rearrangement uses TRBV2 and TRBJ2-3; 7 bases align to TRBD2. The junction had 2 bases not matched to a gene; V was cut back by 1 base and J by 4 bases. CDR3 size: 14 residues. Per the germline V gene, CDR1 is SNHLY and CDR2 is FYNNEI. Written as DNA, the CDR3 is TGTGCCAGCAGTGAAGTTGGGGGGGCAGATACGCAGTATTTT. It yields the protein CASSEVGGADTQYF.

The V gene is TRBV29-1, the J gene TRBJ2-1; D is possibly TRBD2 (5 bases). Trimming took 4 bases from V and 2 from J, leaving 12 bases between them. Germline CDR1 and CDR2: SQVTM and ANQGSEA. The CDR3 covers 14 residues. The CDR3 loop reads CSVVYQRAYNEQFF. Written as DNA, the CDR3 is TGCAGCGTTGTTTATCAGAGGGCCTACAATGAGCAGTTCTTC.

The CDR3 nucleotides read TGTGCCAGCTCACCCTCGACAGATAACTATGGCTACACCTTC. This sequence encodes CASSPSTDNYGYTF. The chain carries TRBV18 and TRBJ1-2; a weak D match, TRBD1 (5 bases). Trimming shortened V by 3 bases and J by 1 base, and 9 bases separated the two germline ends. CDR1 and CDR2 (germline): KGHSH, LQKENI. The CDR3 has 14 amino acids.

V usage is TRBV4-2 and J usage is TRBJ2-1; D call uncertain. Germline V CDR1 and CDR2: LGHNA, YNFKEQ. Trimming took off 5 bases at V and 4 bases at J, with 9 bases between the two ends. This CDR3 spans 13 amino acids. CDR3 bases: TGTGCCAGCAGCTCAGACTCTTACAATGAGCAGTTCTTC. The encoded protein is CASSSDSYNEQFF.

The chain recombines TRBV30 with TRBJ2-7; D is undetermined. This CDR3 is 15 amino acids long. Germline V CDR1 and CDR2: GTSNPN, SVGIG (reference sequence). Trimming removed 5 bases from V and 1 base from J, with 18 bases in between. CDR3 DNA: TGTGCCTGGGCCCCCATCGTCCCCTTATCCTACGAGCAGTACTTC. Translating it yields CAWAPIVPLSYEQYF.

The V call is TRBV5-6, the J call TRBJ2-3, with 8 bases fitting TRBD2. The CDR3 loop spans 13 amino acids. Germline-derived CDR1 and CDR2 are SGHDT and YYEEEE. Trimming cost V 4 bases and J 6 bases; bases outside gene matches: 4. CDR3 nucleotides: TGTGCCAGCAGCCGGCGGGGGGCTGATACGCAGTATTTT. Its protein is CASSRRGADTQYF.

J is TRBJ1-2 and V is TRBV6-1; 7 bases match TRBD1. This CDR3 has 15 residues. Trimming at V came to 2 bases and at J to 7 bases, leaving 10 bases not matched to a gene. Germline loops: CDR1 MNHNS, CDR2 SASEGT. CDR3 in DNA: TGTGCCAGCAGTGAAAGCGACAGGGCAGAGACTGGCTACACCTTC. Amino acids: CASSESDRAETGYTF.

The CDR3 DNA reads as TGTGCCAGCCGTCTGCGCCCGGGACCGTACGAGCAGTACTTC. Amino acid sequence: CASRLRPGPYEQYF. V is TRBV5-6 and J is TRBJ2-7; D might be TRBD1 or TRBD2, each matching 5 bases. In germline, CDR1 is SGHDT, CDR2 YYEEEE. The CDR3 totals 14 residues. Trimming removed 7 bases at V and 4 bases at J, with 18 bases between. Variable domain in full (rest from reference TRBV5-6 and TRBJ2-7): DAGVTQSPTHLIKTRGQQVTLRCSPKSGHDTVSWYQQALGQGPQFIFQYYEEEERQRGNFPDRFSGHQFPNYSSELNVNALLLGDSALYLCASRLRPGPYEQYFGPGTRLTVT.

The chain has TRBV28 and TRBJ2-1; the match to TRBD2 covers 11 bases. Germline lookup yields CDR1 MDHEN and CDR2 SYDVKM. With 6 bases clipped from V and 5 bases from J, the junction kept 6 bases outside the gene matches. CDR3 length: 15 residues. CDR3 coding DNA: TGTGCCAGCAGAGGGGTAGCGGGAGGGGACAATGAGCAGTTCTTC. Amino acids: CASRGVAGGDNEQFF.

The sample holds a few counts of this clone. Additional DNA sequences in this sample encode the identical CDR3. The V call is TRBV30, the J call TRBJ1-5, with D hard to call. Trimming took off 0 bases at V and 0 bases at J, with 3 bases between the two ends. The CDR3 is 13 amino acids. Germline values: CDR1 GTSNPN, CDR2 SVGIG (reference sequence). CDR3 nucleotide sequence: TGTGCCTGGAGTGTGGGTAGCAATCAGCCCCAGCATTTT. It yields the protein CAWSVGSNQPQHF.

J is TRBJ2-2 and V is TRBV2; 7 bases agree with TRBD1. V trimming: 10 bases; J trimming: 6 bases; junction bases outside the gene matches: 11. The CDR3 is 14 residues long. CDR1 is SNHLY and CDR2 is FYNNEI in the germline V gene. Here the CDR3 DNA reads TGTGCCAATGAAACAGGGGATGATGCCGGGGAGCTGTTTTTT. Translating it yields CANETGDDAGELFF.

The CDR3 region has the DNA TGCGCCAGCAGCCAGCTGGGGGGGCGAGGCACTGAAGCTTTCTTT. Translating it yields CASSQLGGRGTEAFF. The J gene is TRBJ1-1, the V gene TRBV4-1; the D gene is possibly TRBD1 (6 bases). CDR1 is MGHRA, CDR2 YSYEKL, per germline. The CDR3 is made up of 15 amino acids. The V end was cut by 3 bases, the J end by 4 bases, with 15 bases between.

This sequence joins TRBV7-2 and TRBJ1-2; TRBD1 matches at 9 bases. This CDR3 is built from 15 residues. With 2 bases clipped from V and 2 bases from J, the junction kept 3 bases outside the gene matches. Germline V gene sequence: CDR1 SGHTA, CDR2 FQGNSA. CDR3 sequence (DNA): TGTGCCAGCAGCTTATCTGGGACAGGGAACTATGGCTACACCTTC. Translated: CASSLSGTGNYGYTF.

The CDR3: CASSRGGRLTNEKLFF. In DNA, the CDR3 is TGTGCCAGCAGCAGGGGAGGGCGGCTCACTAATGAAAAACTGTTTTTT. The genes are TRBV5-8 and TRBJ1-4; D perhaps matches TRBD1 (5 bases). This CDR3 is built from 16 residues. V lost 4 bases and J lost 2, with 15 bases in between. Germline CDR1 reads SGHTS; CDR2 reads YDEGEE.

In regard to this clone: Other DNA sequences from this sample encode an identical CDR3 as well. The chain combines TRBV6-5 with TRBJ2-3; D unclear. CDR1 is MNHEY and CDR2 is SVGAGI in the germline V gene. Trimming took off 6 bases at V and 4 bases at J, with 5 bases between the two ends. CDR3 length equals 11 residues. DNA for the CDR3: TGTGCCAGCAGCCTTTCAGATACGCAGTATTTT. This encodes CASSLSDTQYF.

The chain uses TRBV19 and TRBJ2-1; 8 bases agree with TRBD2. V dropped 5 bases and J dropped 4; count of bases not matched to a gene: 10. This CDR3 comprises 16 residues. The V gene's germline CDR1 is LNHDA and CDR2 SQIVND (reference sequence). The CDR3, as DNA: TGTGCCAGTAGTTTGGCGGGAGGAGAGATATACAATGAGCAGTTCTTC. Protein: CASSLAGGEIYNEQFF.

The rearrangement links TRBV19 to TRBJ1-2, with D perhaps matching TRBD1 (6 bases). This CDR3 has 16 amino acids. V lost 6 bases, J lost 2 bases, and 19 bases lay in between. From germline, CDR1 is LNHDA and CDR2 SQIVND (reference sequence). The DNA of the CDR3 is TGTGCCAGTAGCTACAGGGTCACAAGCGACAACTATGGCTACACCTTC. This translates into CASSYRVTSDNYGYTF.

The chain carries TRBV7-9 and TRBJ2-3, with D perhaps matching TRBD1 (6 bases). CDR3 length: 13 residues. Trimming cost V 5 bases and J 7 bases, with 13 bases left between them. Germline loops: CDR1 SEHNR, CDR2 FQNEAQ (reference sequence). CDR3 region: CASSAQGMNTQYF. CDR3 bases: TGTGCCAGCAGCGCTCAGGGGATGAATACGCAGTATTTT.

J is TRBJ1-3 and V is TRBV18; TRBD1 agrees at 7 bases. Germline values: CDR1 KGHSH, CDR2 LQKENI. CDR3 length equals 15 residues. The J segment lost 0 bases and the V segment lost 8 bases, leaving 7 bases of the junction unmatched. CDR3 nucleotide sequence: TGTGCCAGCACCGCAGGGGGTAACTCTGGAAACACCATATATTTT. This translates into CASTAGGNSGNTIYF.

V usage is TRBV5-1 and J usage is TRBJ2-7; 8 bases map to TRBD2. Germline CDR1 SGHRS, CDR2 YFSETQ. The CDR3 runs to 18 residues. V lost 0 bases to trimming and J lost 5 bases; unmatched junction nucleotides: 16. The CDR3 is CASSLDPSGRPGTNEQYF. CDR3 DNA sequence: TGCGCCAGCAGCTTGGATCCCAGCGGGAGACCTGGGACGAACGAGCAGTACTTC. The complete variable domain, with remaining parts taken from reference TRBV5-1 and TRBJ2-7, reads KAGVTQTPRYLIKTRGQQVTLSCSPISGHRSVSWYQQTPGQGLQFLFEYFSETQRNKGNFPGRFSGRQFSNSRSEMNVSTLELGDSALYLCASSLDPSGRPGTNEQYFGPGTRLTVT.

The J gene is TRBJ2-3, the V gene TRBV5-1; D is unresolved. The germline V gene has CDR1 SGHRS and CDR2 YFSETQ. CDR3 length: 16 residues. V lost 1 base, J lost 0 bases, and 12 bases lay in between. The CDR3 sequence is CASSLSTGSSTDTQYF. The CDR3 DNA is TGCGCCAGCAGCTTGTCGACGGGCAGTAGCACAGATACGCAGTATTTT.

Notes on this clone: The same CDR3 arises from other DNA sequences in this sample as well. This CDR3 reads CSVVGLEETQYF. CDR3 in DNA: TGCAGCGTTGTAGGTCTAGAAGAGACCCAGTACTTC. This sequence joins TRBV29-1 and TRBJ2-5; D unresolved. V was clipped by 4 bases and J by 3 bases, with 9 bases between them. CDR3 length equals 12 residues. Germline-derived CDR1 and CDR2 are SQVTM and ANQGSEA.

CDR3 bases: TGTGCCAGCAGTTCCTCAAGACTCCAAGAGACCCAGTACTTC. This translates into CASSSSRLQETQYF. The V gene is TRBV6-6, the J gene TRBJ2-5; D uncertain. This CDR3 is built from 14 residues. From germline, CDR1 is MNHNY and CDR2 SVGAGI (reference sequence). Trimming removed 4 bases at V and 1 base at J, with 10 bases between.

V gene TRBV29-1 combines with J gene TRBJ2-3; D may be TRBD1 or TRBD2 (5 bases each). Per germline, CDR1 SQVTM and CDR2 ANQGSEA. The CDR3 covers 18 residues. The V end lost 4 bases, the J end lost 4 bases, and 27 bases lay between the germline ends. CDR3 loop: CSVAPRLILASGPDTQYF. The CDR3 DNA reads as TGCAGCGTTGCCCCCCGACTAATCCTTGCCTCGGGGCCAGATACGCAGTATTTT.

V gene TRBV28 combines with J gene TRBJ1-4; D is unclear. The V end was cut by 8 bases, the J end by 5 bases, with 18 bases between. This CDR3 region has 15 residues. CDR1 and CDR2 from the germline V gene are MDHEN and SYDVKM. The CDR3 DNA reads as TGTGCCAGCTCAGATGTGCAGAGAGGAAATGAAAAACTGTTTTTT. Amino acids: CASSDVQRGNEKLFF.

A few counts support this clone. The chain is built from TRBV7-3 and TRBJ1-1, with 9 bases that match TRBD1. CDR3 length equals 13 residues. With V trimmed by 5 bases and J by 7 bases, 5 bases remained unmatched. Germline V CDR1 and CDR2: SGHTA, FQGTGA. The CDR3 is CASSPGQGDEAFF. The CDR3 region has the DNA TGTGCCAGCAGCCCGGGACAGGGAGATGAAGCTTTCTTT.